The 22 T cell receptor beta chains given below trace back to one sample, sequenced in a study of T cell responses to AZD1222 COVID-19 vaccine. Clones were sequenced by immunoSEQ multiplex PCR, and TCRdb holds only the in-frame ones, with some missing. This table holds 140,000 to 150,000 clones, about 90% found once. The specimen comprised peripheral blood, sampled 28 days after the second dose of the MenACWY control vaccine. The receptors derive from an adult who received the MenACWY meningococcal vaccine as a control.

The chain combines TRBV6-5 with TRBJ1-6; possibly TRBD1 for D (6 bases). CDR1 MNHEY and CDR2 SVGAGI come from the germline V gene. The CDR3 contains 15 residues. Trimming took off 5 bases at V and 2 bases at J, with 10 bases between the two ends. The CDR3 bases are TGTGCCAGCAGTCTGCAGGGGCCCTATAATTCACCCCTCCACTTT. Translation: CASSLQGPYNSPLHF.

The chain carries TRBV9 and TRBJ2-3; 12 bases are a match to TRBD2. The V segment lost 0 bases and the J segment 5 bases; nucleotides outside the gene matches: 4. Germline lookup yields CDR1 SGDLS and CDR2 YYNGEE. CDR3 length equals 16 residues. As DNA, the CDR3 is TGTGCCAGCAGCGTAGCTAGCGGGAGGGCCAAAGATACGCAGTATTTT. Translated, it gives CASSVASGRAKDTQYF.

The genes are TRBV6-6 and TRBJ2-1; TRBD2 aligns across 10 bases. Germline values: CDR1 MNHNY, CDR2 SVGAGI (reference sequence). V shed 7 bases, J shed 2 bases, and the junction held 5 bases outside the gene matches. This CDR3 contains 15 residues. CDR3 loop: CASTRAGGTYNEQFF. CDR3 nucleotides: TGTGCCAGCACCCGAGCGGGGGGGACCTACAATGAGCAGTTCTTC.

J is TRBJ1-6 and V is TRBV7-8, with no clear D. Trimming took off 1 base at V and 6 bases at J, with 4 bases between the two ends. CDR3 length: 13 residues. Germline V CDR1 and CDR2: SGHVS, FQNEAQ. The CDR3 DNA sequence: TGTGCCAGCAGCTTAGTCCGTAATTCACCCCTCCACTTT. Its translation: CASSLVRNSPLHF.

V gene TRBV7-3 combines with J gene TRBJ2-5, with D perhaps TRBD1 (5 bases). From germline, CDR1 is SGHTA and CDR2 FQGTGA. V lost 5 bases and J 2 bases, leaving 9 bases between the germline ends. CDR3 length: 13 residues. CDR3: CASSIGHQETQYF. The CDR3 coding sequence is TGTGCCAGCAGCATCGGACATCAAGAGACCCAGTACTTC.

The CDR3 nucleotides are TGTGCCAGCAGCTTAGGTACAGGATTCTCTGGAAACACCATATATTTT. As protein: CASSLGTGFSGNTIYF. This rearrangement joins TRBV7-6 to TRBJ1-3; TRBD1 might be the D (5 bases). Germline CDR1 SGHVS, CDR2 FNYEAQ. This CDR3 spans 16 amino acids. The V and J ends lost 1 base and 0 bases respectively, with 10 bases between them. The full variable domain, rest sourced from reference TRBV7-6 and TRBJ1-3, is GAGVSQSPRYKVTKRGQDVALRCDPISGHVSLYWYRQALGQGPEFLTYFNYEAQQDKSGLPNDRFSAERPEGSISTLTIQRTEQRDSAMYRCASSLGTGFSGNTIYFGEGSWLTVV.

The V call is TRBV4-1, the J call TRBJ2-1; 8 bases map to TRBD2. The trim removed 7 bases at V and 3 bases at J, leaving 8 bases unmatched. There are 15 residues in the CDR3. The germline V gene encodes CDR1 MGHRA and CDR2 YSYEKL. CDR3 loop: CASKLEAGGYNEQFF. The DNA for the CDR3 is TGCGCCAGCAAGCTTGAGGCGGGGGGCTACAATGAGCAGTTCTTC.

The chain has TRBV28 and TRBJ1-3; TRBD1 matches 7 bases. With V trimmed by 4 bases and J by 0 bases, 0 bases remained unmatched. Germline V gives CDR1 MDHEN, CDR2 SYDVKM. The CDR3 loop spans 14 amino acids. The CDR3 loop is CASSSGGSGNTIYF. The DNA for the CDR3 is TGTGCCAGCAGTTCAGGGGGCTCTGGAAACACCATATATTTT.

The J gene is TRBJ2-7, the V gene TRBV7-9, with D perhaps TRBD1 (6 bases). Looked up from germline, CDR1 is SEHNR and CDR2 is FQNEAQ (reference sequence). The CDR3 is made up of 18 amino acids. V was shortened by 1 base and J by 3 bases, with 22 bases between the two germline ends. CDR3 nucleotides: TGTGCCAGCAGCTTAGGTTTAGGTCTTCAGGGGCCTCACTACGAGCAGTACTTC. Translating it yields CASSLGLGLQGPHYEQYF.

V usage is TRBV6-1 and J usage is TRBJ2-7; D possibly corresponds to TRBD2 (6 bases). Germline V gene data show CDR1 as MNHNS and CDR2 as SASEGT. V dropped 1 base and J dropped 6 bases, with 10 bases sitting between them. The CDR3 consists of 13 residues. The chain's CDR3 is CASSEVGGVEQYF. The CDR3 DNA reads as TGTGCCAGCAGTGAAGTCGGAGGGGTCGAGCAGTACTTC.

The chain employs TRBV7-3 and TRBJ1-3, with 8 bases aligning to TRBD1. Losses at the gene ends were 4 bases for V and 3 bases for J; bases not matched to a gene: 5. CDR1 is SGHTA and CDR2 is FQGTGA in the germline V gene. The CDR3 contains 15 residues. The CDR3 DNA is TGTGCCAGCAGCTCAACTGGACAGGGTGGAAACACCATATATTTT. It is translated as CASSSTGQGGNTIYF.

The chain links TRBV13 to TRBJ2-5; perhaps TRBD2 as D (7 bases). Trimming cost V 5 bases and J 5 bases, with 15 bases left between them. Germline CDR1 reads PRHDT; CDR2 reads FYEKMQ (reference sequence). This CDR3 is 14 amino acids long. Here the CDR3 reads CASSPTGGGETQYF. The CDR3 DNA sequence: TGTGCCAGCAGCCCCACGGGGGGCGGGGAGACCCAGTACTTC.

The chain joins TRBV29-1 to TRBJ2-5, with D unresolved. V lost 3 bases and J lost 1, with 9 bases in between. There are 13 residues in the CDR3. Germline lookup yields CDR1 SQVTM and CDR2 ANQGSEA. The CDR3 loop reads CSVDLASQETQYF. DNA for the CDR3: TGCAGCGTTGATCTGGCAAGCCAAGAGACCCAGTACTTC.

The rearrangement joins TRBV3-1 (or the pseudogene TRBV3-2) to TRBJ2-5, with 14 bases that match TRBD2. CDR1 LGHDT and CDR2 YNNKEL come from the germline V gene (reference sequence). This CDR3 has 15 amino acids. With 6 bases clipped from V and 3 bases from J, the junction kept 3 bases outside the gene matches. The CDR3 protein is CASSQTSGGEETQYF. CDR3 nucleotides: TGTGCCAGCAGTCAGACTAGCGGGGGGGAAGAGACCCAGTACTTC.

The chain joins TRBV25-1 to TRBJ2-7, with D unclear. Per the germline V gene, CDR1 is MGHDK and CDR2 is SYGVNS. Trimming removed 5 bases from V and 0 bases from J, with 8 bases in between. The CDR3 contains 13 residues. CDR3 sequence reads: CASSPFISYEQYF. The CDR3 DNA sequence: TGTGCCAGCAGTCCCTTCATCTCCTACGAGCAGTACTTC.

V is TRBV6-6 and J is TRBJ1-5, with D possibly TRBD1 on 6 matching bases. In germline, CDR1 is MNHNY, CDR2 SVGAGI (reference sequence). The ends were cut back, 6 bases at V and 1 base at J, with 13 bases in the middle. The CDR3 is 15 residues long. The CDR3 region is CASRDPGHSNQPQHF. The CDR3 region has the DNA TGTGCCAGCAGAGACCCGGGACACAGCAATCAGCCCCAGCATTTT.

This rearrangement joins TRBV7-8 to TRBJ1-2, with D maybe TRBD1 (6 bases). There are 15 residues in the CDR3. V lost 0 bases, J lost 5 bases, and 13 bases lay in between. CDR1 and CDR2 from the germline V gene are SGHVS and FQNEAQ. This CDR3 reads CASSLALGQGYGYTF. The CDR3 DNA is TGTGCCAGCAGCTTAGCGCTTGGGCAGGGGTATGGCTACACCTTC.

This clone was seen a handful of times. This chain links TRBV18 with TRBJ1-3; D possibly corresponds to TRBD1 (5 bases). This CDR3 is 16 amino acids long. Trimming took off 2 bases at V and 0 bases at J, with 11 bases between the two ends. Germline V gene sequence: CDR1 KGHSH, CDR2 LQKENI. This chain's CDR3 is CASSPNGGDSGNTIYF. As DNA, the CDR3 is TGTGCCAGCTCACCAAACGGGGGTGACTCTGGAAACACCATATATTTT. Full variable domain (rest looked up from reference TRBV18 and TRBJ1-3): NAGVMQNPRHLVRRRGQEARLRCSPMKGHSHVYWYRQLPEEGLKFMVYLQKENIIDESGMPKERFSAEFPKEGPSILRIQQVVRGDSAAYFCASSPNGGDSGNTIYFGEGSWLTVV.

This chain links TRBV5-4 with TRBJ2-7; 7 positions match TRBD1. The CDR3 runs to 16 residues. The trim removed 5 bases at V and 2 bases at J, leaving 13 bases unmatched. Germline V lookup: CDR1 SGHNT, CDR2 YYREEE (reference sequence). The CDR3 region has the DNA TGTGCCAGCAGTCGCACTCGGACAGGAAGCACCTACGAGCAGTACTTC. Translated: CASSRTRTGSTYEQYF.

As for this clone: Other DNA variants within this sample encode the same CDR3. V gene TRBV18 combines with J gene TRBJ2-5; D call uncertain. The length of the CDR3 is 14 residues. Germline assignment: CDR1 KGHSH and CDR2 LQKENI. V dropped 0 bases and J dropped 1 base, with 6 bases sitting between them. CDR3 sequence reads: CASSPPTLQETQYF. CDR3 bases: TGTGCCAGCTCACCACCCACGCTCCAAGAGACCCAGTACTTC.

The V and J genes are TRBV3-1 (or the pseudogene TRBV3-2) and TRBJ2-5, with D tentatively TRBD1 (6 bases). Trimming pared 0 bases from V and 5 bases from J, leaving 13 bases between. Germline V lookup: CDR1 LGHDT, CDR2 YNNKEL (reference sequence). The CDR3 totals 15 residues. The CDR3 DNA follows: TGTGCCAGCAGCCAAGATCCAGGGGCGCGGGAGACCCAGTACTTC. It codes for CASSQDPGARETQYF.

This clone was observed once. This chain joins TRBV5-1 and TRBJ2-3; TRBD2 aligns across 8 bases. This CDR3 comprises 18 residues. J gave up 2 bases and V 3 bases, and 14 bases lay outside the gene matches. Germline V gene sequence: CDR1 SGHRS, CDR2 YFSETQ. The CDR3, as DNA: TGCGCCAGCAGCTGGGTGCCGGGACTAGACGGTGTCACAGATACGCAGTATTTT. Protein sequence: CASSWVPGLDGVTDTQYF.